The next 10 T cell receptor beta chains were all read from a single sample in a study of blood T cell repertoires in COVID-19. Produced via immunoSEQ multiplex PCR; TCRdb's table is partial and in-frame only. This table holds about 270,000 clones, 88% found once. The specimen was PBMCs or T cells enriched from blood (not recorded which). All receptors derive from a woman aged 45 to 65 who had recovered from COVID-19.

The sample holds a few counts of this clone. This chain links TRBV30 with TRBJ1-4, with 12 bases aligning to TRBD1. Germline values: CDR1 GTSNPN, CDR2 SVGIG (reference sequence). CDR3 length equals 14 residues. Losses at the gene ends were 4 bases for V and 10 bases for J; bases not matched to a gene: 7. CDR3 nucleotide sequence: TGTGCCTGGATGACGGGACAGGGGGCGGGAAAACTGTTTTTT. It codes for CAWMTGQGAGKLFF.

This chain links TRBV27 with TRBJ2-4, with TRBD2 matching over 7 bases. Germline loops: CDR1 MNHEY, CDR2 SMNVEV (reference sequence). This CDR3 contains 15 residues. Unmatched junction bases numbered 9, after V lost 5 bases and J lost 5 bases. The CDR3 loop is CASSKGAGSQNIQYF. The CDR3 DNA follows: TGTGCCAGCAGTAAGGGAGCGGGGAGCCAAAACATTCAGTACTTC.

The V and J genes are TRBV5-1 and TRBJ2-5, with a tentative D call TRBD1 (6 bases). This CDR3 is 14 amino acids long. Trimming cost V 4 bases and J 5 bases, with 15 bases left between them. CDR1 is SGHRS, CDR2 YFSETQ, per germline. Here the CDR3 reads CASSQGHLGETQYF. CDR3 DNA: TGCGCCAGCAGCCAGGGACACCTGGGGGAGACCCAGTACTTC.

The rearrangement links TRBV27 to TRBJ1-5; a possible D gene is TRBD1 (6 bases). This CDR3 comprises 15 residues. V lost 6 bases to trimming and J lost 2 bases, with 14 bases between them. Per the germline V gene, CDR1 is MNHEY and CDR2 is SMNVEV (reference sequence). CDR3 bases: TGTGCCAGCAGGCCAACAGGGCTGGGCAATCAGCCCCAGCATTTT. This encodes CASRPTGLGNQPQHF.

The chain carries TRBV19 and TRBJ1-2; 7 nucleotides match TRBD1. Trimming removed 5 bases from V and 1 base from J; junction bases left unmatched: 13. Germline CDR1 is LNHDA and CDR2 is SQIVND (reference sequence). CDR3 length equals 17 residues. The CDR3 is CASSLRPGTDYNYGYTF. The CDR3 region has the DNA TGTGCCAGTAGTCTCCGTCCCGGGACAGATTATAACTATGGCTACACCTTC.

The chain's CDR3 is CASSLKTPFGGYTF. CDR3 in DNA: TGTGCCAGCAGCTTAAAAACCCCATTCGGGGGCTACACCTTC. This chain uses TRBV7-9 with TRBJ1-2; D gene uncertain. The V end lost 2 bases, the J end lost 8 bases, and 15 bases lay between the germline ends. Germline-derived CDR1 and CDR2 are SEHNR and FQNEAQ (reference sequence). The CDR3 length is 14 residues.

The CDR3 coding sequence is TGTGCCAGCAGCTATCAGGGTTATTCTGGAAACACCATATATTTT. It is translated as CASSYQGYSGNTIYF. The chain joins TRBV9 to TRBJ1-3; possible D gene TRBD1, 5 bases. Germline V gene lookup returns CDR1 SGDLS and CDR2 YYNGEE. Between the trimmed V and J ends, which lost 4 bases and 1 base, there was a span of 12 bases. CDR3 length equals 15 residues.

The CDR3 DNA follows: TGTGCCAGCAGCAGGGGAGCTAACTATGGCTACACCTTC. This codes for CASSRGANYGYTF. The chain employs TRBV12-3 or TRBV12-4 and TRBJ1-2, with D possibly matching TRBD1 (6 bases). The CDR3 loop spans 13 amino acids. V lost 6 bases and J 0 bases, leaving 8 bases between the germline ends.

V usage is TRBV29-1 and J usage is TRBJ2-7; 9 bases match TRBD1. V was clipped by 4 bases and J by 5 bases; unmatched bases: 9. The CDR3 consists of 14 residues. CDR1 is SQVTM and CDR2 is ANQGSEA in the germline V gene. The CDR3 spells CSVVQRTGVDEQYF. The CDR3 coding sequence is TGCAGCGTTGTACAGAGGACAGGGGTCGACGAGCAGTACTTC.

V is TRBV3-1 (or the pseudogene TRBV3-2) and J is TRBJ2-1; 12 bases match TRBD2. The CDR3 runs 16 residues. CDR1 and CDR2 (germline): LGHDT, YNNKEL (reference sequence). Trimming cost V 4 bases and J 8 bases; bases outside gene matches: 9. CDR3 bases: TGTGCCAGCAGCCGCAGATCTAGCGGGAGGGGGGATGAGCAGTTCTTC. Its protein product is CASSRRSSGRGDEQFF.